This T cell receptor (beta chain) was retrieved from a study of OX40 agonist ivuxolimab in advanced cancers. At the level of the study: Of mixed ages from roughly 23 to 80 and averaging around 60 years, the group was around 78% male.

Clones were sequenced by immunoSEQ multiplex PCR, and TCRdb holds only the in-frame ones, with some missing. This table holds tens of thousands of clones, about 91% found once. Germline V CDR1 and CDR2: SNHLY, FYNNEI. Trimming left V 5 bases short and J 2 bases short, with 0 bases between. CDR3 size: 11 residues. As concerns this clone: What it recognizes is unknown.

Whole-study results and caveats: Dose levels from 0.1 to 3.0 mg/kg saw CD4+ and CD8+ blood T cells expand clonally by week 6.

This TCR came from an adult with an advanced solid tumor such as melanoma, head and neck, liver or kidney cancer. This specimen was CD4+ or CD8+ T cells sorted from blood, taken in a trial of the OX40 agonist ivuxolimab. V and J are TRBV2 and TRBJ2-2; D is undetermined. For the CDR3, the DNA is TGTGCCAGCAGTAACACCGGGGAGCTGTTTTTT. Its translation: CASSNTGELFF.